These 28 T cell receptor beta chains were sequenced from one sample in a study of identical twins (dated by TCRdb to the mid-2010s). Library preparation used 5' RACE. The sequencing machine was an Illumina HiSeq 2000. TCRdb's own reprocessing of the public reads used fastp at Q25 and MiXCR and kept productive beta chains. Every entry covers one CDR3 protein and lists the most common genes and DNA from its rows. Recorded for this sample are approximately 890,000 distinct CDR3 sequences; roughly an eighth of them occurred a single time. Roughly 1.6% of the sample is in the top ten clones. The data also belong to a second study, concerning yellow fever vaccine responses in identical twins.

Sequencing input: PBMCs. These receptor sequences come from a young woman in good health.

This clonotype has a handful of counts. One end of the junction does not line up with germline, which may come from a read error. The V and J genes are TRBV12-3 or TRBV12-4 and TRBJ1-2; tentative D call: TRBD1 (6 bases). This CDR3 spans 14 amino acids. The CDR3 DNA is TGTGCCGCAAAGGGGGAAGGCAGGAACTATGGTTACACCTTC. It translates to CAAKGEGRNYGYTF.

This chain joins TRBV5-1 and TRBJ2-7, with D maybe TRBD1 (6 bases). This CDR3 region has 13 residues. Trimming shortened V by 7 bases and J by 3 bases, and 14 bases separated the two germline ends. The germline CDR1 and CDR2 sequences are SGHRS and YFSETQ. The CDR3 loop reads CASSPTGYYEQYV. The DNA for the CDR3 is TGCGCCAGCTCCCCGACAGGATACTACGAGCAGTACGTC.

The chain is built from TRBV7-3 and TRBJ2-5; 10 bases map to TRBD2. The CDR3 runs 16 residues. The germline CDR1 and CDR2 sequences are SGHTA and FQGTGA. J was trimmed by 4 bases and V by 0 bases; bases with no gene match: 5. CDR3 sequence: CASSLTLAGGGETQYF. CDR3 bases: TGTGCCAGCAGCTTAACTTTAGCGGGAGGCGGAGAGACCCAGTACTTC.

As to this clonotype: A junction end diverges from the germline sequence, so it may reflect a read error. The V call is TRBV5-6, the J call TRBJ2-2; D is perhaps TRBD1 or TRBD2 (5 bases each). Per the germline V gene, CDR1 is SGHDT and CDR2 is YYEEEE. The CDR3 runs to 14 residues. The CDR3 spells CASSPGLVSGALFF. The CDR3 bases are TGTGCCAGCAGCCCCGGACTGGTCTCCGGGGCGCTGTTTTTT.

This sequence joins TRBV20-1 and TRBJ2-7, with 8 bases fitting TRBD1. This CDR3 contains 16 residues. From germline, CDR1 is DFQATT and CDR2 SNEGSKA (reference sequence). V trimming: 5 bases; J trimming: 2 bases; junction bases outside the gene matches: 14. For the CDR3, the DNA is TGCAGTGCTGAAACTTCGGACAGGGTGGACGCCTACGAGCAGTACGTC. Its protein product is CSAETSDRVDAYEQYV.

The chain has TRBV11-2 and TRBJ2-7, with 8 bases that match TRBD1. V lost 1 base to trimming and J lost 6 bases; unmatched junction nucleotides: 8. Germline CDR1 SGHAT, CDR2 FQNNGV. The CDR3 extends over 15 amino acids. CDR3 nucleotides: TGTGCCAGCAGCTTAGGACCGGACAGGGTTGGCGAGCAGTACTTC. Its translation is CASSLGPDRVGEQYF.

This clonotype has ten or more counts. V and J are TRBV7-8 and TRBJ2-1; TRBD1 might be the D (6 bases). Germline V lookup: CDR1 SGHVS, CDR2 FQNEAQ. The germline V and J ends were trimmed by 5 bases and 6 bases, with 20 bases remaining between them. This CDR3 has 16 residues. DNA of the CDR3: TGTGCCAGCAGCCTACTGGGGGCAGGCGAGCGCAATGAGCAGTTCTTC. Amino acid sequence: CASSLLGAGERNEQFF.

This clonotype was found a few times. This chain joins TRBV5-6 and TRBJ2-1; the D gene is possibly TRBD2 (7 bases). V shed 2 bases and J shed 13 bases, with 16 bases lying between them. The CDR3 contains 13 residues. The V gene's germline CDR1 is SGHDT and CDR2 YYEEEE. CDR3 nucleotides: TGTGCCAGCAGCTTAAAACGGGGGGCGAACCAGTTCTTC. Protein: CASSLKRGANQFF. Based on the CDR3 plus reference TRBV5-6 and TRBJ2-1, the full variable domain is DAGVTQSPTHLIKTRGQQVTLRCSPKSGHDTVSWYQQALGQGPQFIFQYYEEEERQRGNFPDRFSGHQFPNYSSELNVNALLLGDSALYLCASSLKRGANQFFGPGTRLTVL.

The chain uses TRBV7-6 and TRBJ1-3, with D uncertain. The CDR3 runs 18 residues. From germline, CDR1 is SGHVS and CDR2 FNYEAQ. Trimming took 0 bases from V and 0 from J, leaving 15 bases between them. The CDR3 here is CASSLAPWGTDSGNTIYF. As DNA, the CDR3 is TGTGCCAGCAGCTTAGCGCCGTGGGGAACCGACTCTGGAAACACCATATATTTT.

This clonotype was recorded a few times. V and J are TRBV2 and TRBJ2-1; no reliable D call. The CDR3 is 12 residues long. Germline V gene sequence: CDR1 SNHLY, CDR2 FYNNEI. The V and J ends lost 8 bases and 6 bases respectively, with 11 bases between them. CDR3 region: CASDLGVNEQFF. The CDR3 nucleotides read TGTGCCAGCGATTTAGGAGTCAATGAGCAGTTCTTC.

The table lists this clonotype with many counts. As DNA, the CDR3 is TGTGCCAGCAGTCCCATAGCGGGAGGACCAGATACGCAGTATTTT. The encoded protein is CASSPIAGGPDTQYF. The chain has TRBV6-4 and TRBJ2-3; TRBD2 matches at 10 bases. The germline V gene encodes CDR1 MRHNA and CDR2 SNTAGT. V lost 5 bases to trimming and J lost 4 bases; unmatched junction nucleotides: 6. The length of the CDR3 is 15 residues.

The rearrangement uses TRBV20-1 and TRBJ1-2; D not resolved. The V end was cut by 0 bases, the J end by 4 bases, with 9 bases between. Looked up from germline, CDR1 is DFQATT and CDR2 is SNEGSKA (reference sequence). The CDR3 length is 13 residues. The CDR3 region is CSARDPVSYGYTF. The DNA for the CDR3 is TGCAGTGCTAGAGATCCGGTCTCCTATGGCTACACCTTC.

The V call is TRBV6-5, the J call TRBJ2-1; D gene unclear. V was shortened by 3 bases and J by 9 bases, with 9 bases between the two germline ends. Germline CDR1 is MNHEY and CDR2 is SVGAGI. CDR3 size: 12 residues. CDR3 protein: CASSYSGAEQFF. In DNA, the CDR3 is TGTGCCAGCAGTTATTCCGGCGCTGAGCAGTTCTTC.

This clonotype was seen many times. The V call is TRBV20-1, the J call TRBJ1-2; possibly TRBD1 for D (5 bases). The germline V gene has CDR1 DFQATT and CDR2 SNEGSKA (reference sequence). The ends were cut back, 6 bases at V and 2 bases at J, with 13 bases in the middle. This CDR3 has 13 amino acids. In DNA, the CDR3 is TGCAGTGCCAGCACGGGGCAGAACTATGGCTACACCTTC. It specifies CSASTGQNYGYTF.

The rearrangement joins TRBV6-1 to TRBJ2-3; TRBD1 might be the D (5 bases). The CDR3 extends over 15 amino acids. Germline V gene lookup returns CDR1 MNHNS and CDR2 SASEGT. Trimming shortened V by 0 bases and J by 4 bases, and 11 bases separated the two germline ends. In DNA form, the CDR3 reads TGTGCCAGCAGTGAAGCGCAGGGTGCATCAGATACGCAGTATTTT. It yields the protein CASSEAQGASDTQYF.

This clonotype turned up a few times. The chain joins TRBV12-3 or TRBV12-4 to TRBJ1-1, with no clear D. V gave up 4 bases and J gave up 2 bases, with 14 bases separating them. The CDR3 has 15 amino acids. The CDR3 sequence is CASSSTLGYNTEAFF. The CDR3 nucleotides read TGTGCCAGCAGTTCTACTCTGGGGTACAACACTGAAGCTTTCTTT.

This clonotype was counted at least ten times. The chain recombines TRBV12-3 or TRBV12-4 with TRBJ2-7; TRBD2 is a possible D gene (6 bases). This CDR3 region has 17 residues. The V end was cut by 6 bases, the J end by 5 bases, with 26 bases between. The CDR3 sequence: CASSARWTTFARDEQYF. DNA of the CDR3: TGTGCCAGCAGCGCCCGATGGACTACCTTCGCTCGCGACGAGCAGTACTTC.

The gene calls are TRBV18 and TRBJ1-5, with 7 positions matching TRBD1. CDR1 and CDR2 (germline): KGHSH, LQKENI. This CDR3 spans 15 amino acids. Germline trimming cut 5 bases from V and 5 bases from J; bases unmatched to any gene: 9. CDR3 in amino acids: CASSSTTGLYQPQHF. The CDR3 region has the DNA TGTGCCAGCTCATCGACGACAGGGTTATATCAGCCCCAGCATTTT.

This clonotype showed up many times. The rearrangement joins TRBV3-1 to TRBJ2-7, with TRBD2 as a possible D gene (6 bases). This CDR3 contains 11 residues. V dropped 5 bases and J dropped 7 bases, with 9 bases sitting between them. The V gene's germline CDR1 is LGHDT and CDR2 YNNKEL (reference sequence). The CDR3 DNA is TGTGCCAGCAGCACGGGGAGGGAGCAGTACTTC. The encoded protein is CASSTGREQYF.

The chain employs TRBV6-1 and TRBJ2-5; TRBD1 is a possible D gene (6 bases). Trimming removed 1 base from V and 5 bases from J, with 11 bases in between. Germline lookup yields CDR1 MNHNS and CDR2 SASEGT. The CDR3 is made up of 14 amino acids. This CDR3 reads CASSEVGGSETQYF. As DNA, the CDR3 is TGTGCCAGCAGTGAAGTTGGGGGCTCGGAGACCCAGTACTTC.

V and J are TRBV28 and TRBJ2-6, with D perhaps TRBD2 (5 bases). V was shortened by 2 bases and J by 0 bases, with 8 bases between the two germline ends. The CDR3 runs to 16 residues. Germline assignment: CDR1 MDHEN and CDR2 SYDVKM. The CDR3: CASSLPGNSGANVLTF. DNA for the CDR3: TGTGCCAGCAGTTTACCCGGGAACTCTGGGGCCAACGTCCTGACTTTC. The full variable domain, completed using reference TRBV28 and TRBJ2-6, is DVKVTQSSRYLVKRTGEKVFLECVQDMDHENMFWYRQDPGLGLRLIYFSYDVKMKEKGDIPEGYSVSREKKERFSLILESASTNQTSMYLCASSLPGNSGANVLTFGAGSRLTVL.

This clonotype was found many times. The rearrangement uses TRBV4-1 and TRBJ1-5, with D hard to call. This CDR3 spans 14 amino acids. Trimming pared 2 bases from V and 0 bases from J, leaving 5 bases between. CDR1 is MGHRA, CDR2 YSYEKL, per germline. The CDR3 is CASSQRGSNQPQHF. The CDR3 nucleotides read TGCGCCAGCAGCCAACGGGGTAGCAATCAGCCCCAGCATTTT.

This clonotype has just a few counts. DNA of the CDR3: TGCAGCGTTGAAGACACGGGGAGCACAGATACGCAGTATTTT. This gives the protein CSVEDTGSTDTQYF. The J gene is TRBJ2-3, the V gene TRBV29-1, with D perhaps TRBD2 (5 bases). The V gene lost 0 bases and the J gene lost 0 bases, with 7 bases spanning the gap. Germline V gives CDR1 SQVTM, CDR2 ANQGSEA. The CDR3 has 14 amino acids.

In this sample, this clonotype turned up a few times. This chain links TRBV28 with TRBJ2-3, with TRBD2 identical over 7 bases. Trimming took 2 bases from V and 4 from J; bases not matched to a gene: 12. Germline CDR1 is MDHEN and CDR2 is SYDVKM. This CDR3 region has 17 residues. CDR3 sequence: CASSLIVSAGYADTQYF. CDR3 sequence (DNA): TGTGCCAGCAGTTTAATAGTGTCAGCGGGATATGCAGATACGCAGTATTTT.

The table lists this clonotype with a few counts. The rearrangement links TRBV18 to TRBJ1-4; D unclear. This CDR3 has 15 residues. Trimming cost V 3 bases and J 5 bases, with 13 bases left between them. CDR1 KGHSH and CDR2 LQKENI come from the germline V gene. CDR3 DNA: TGTGCCAGCTCACCTTTGAGAATGGAAAATGAAAAACTGTTTTTT. It yields the protein CASSPLRMENEKLFF.

This chain connects TRBV10-2 to TRBJ2-4; 7 bases align to TRBD2. CDR1 and CDR2 from the germline V gene are WSHSY and SAAADI. This CDR3 is 13 amino acids long. With 3 bases clipped from V and 9 bases from J, the junction kept 5 bases outside the gene matches. CDR3 amino acids: CASSDQPGGIQYF. CDR3 DNA sequence: TGCGCCAGCAGTGACCAGCCGGGGGGCATTCAGTACTTC.

The rearrangement joins TRBV2 to TRBJ1-5; D remains unclear. Trimming removed 8 bases at V and 0 bases at J, with 11 bases between. This CDR3 comprises 14 residues. The V gene's germline CDR1 is SNHLY and CDR2 FYNNEI. The CDR3 protein is CASARQYSNQPQHF. The CDR3 DNA reads TGTGCCAGCGCGCGCCAGTATAGCAATCAGCCCCAGCATTTT.

The chain employs TRBV18 and TRBJ1-2; 8 bases fit TRBD1. After removal of 3 bases from V and 4 bases from J, the junction contained 13 bases not matched to a gene. CDR3 size: 17 residues. Germline V CDR1 and CDR2: KGHSH, LQKENI. The CDR3 spells CASSPQGTGGQSYGYTF. The CDR3 bases are TGTGCCAGCTCACCGCAGGGGACAGGAGGACAAAGCTATGGCTACACCTTC.